Below are 17 T cell receptor beta chains sequenced from a single sample in a study of molecular identifiers for immune sequencing clone quantification. One entry per CDR3 protein, called by TCRdb with MiXCR from the PCR reads. In the table there are over 300,000 distinct CDR3 sequences, about 22% of which are singletons. Sequencing was carried out using naive CD8+ T cells from blood, with Jurkat cell RNA spiked in. Noted subset: FACS-sorted CD8+CD4-CCR7+CD45RA+ naive T cells. Receptor source: a human donor in good health. Some libraries in this study had Jurkat cell RNA spiked in.

The chain combines TRBV19 with TRBJ2-6, with D unresolved. Germline CDR1 reads LNHDA; CDR2 reads SQIVND (reference sequence). The V gene lost 2 bases and the J gene lost 4 bases, with 12 bases spanning the gap. This CDR3 region has 16 residues. This CDR3 is CASSISRRSGANVLTF. CDR3 nucleotides: TGTGCCAGTAGTATATCACGACGATCCGGGGCCAACGTCCTGACTTTC.

The gene calls are TRBV30 and TRBJ1-3; a possible D gene is TRBD1 (5 bases). The CDR3 length is 17 residues. The V end lost 2 bases, the J end lost 0 bases, and 17 bases lay between the germline ends. Germline CDR1 GTSNPN, CDR2 SVGIG (reference sequence). The CDR3 DNA follows: TGTGCCTGGAGTACGACACCACAGGCACTCTCTGGAAACACCATATATTTT. It specifies CAWSTTPQALSGNTIYF.

Only a few counts were recorded for this clonotype. This could be a read error, since a much larger clone is one nucleotide away. The chain carries TRBV5-1 and TRBJ2-3; D not certain. CDR1 is SGHRS and CDR2 is YFSETQ in the germline V gene. This CDR3 has 11 residues. The CDR3 DNA reads as TGCGCCCGCAGATTCGGAGATACGCAGTATTTT. Translating it yields CARRFGDTQYF.

Only a few counts were recorded for this clonotype. The rearrangement links TRBV19 to TRBJ1-1; D not certain. This CDR3 has 17 residues. Between the trimmed V and J ends, which lost 4 bases and 0 bases, there was a span of 18 bases. Germline lookup yields CDR1 LNHDA and CDR2 SQIVND (reference sequence). CDR3 DNA: TGTGCCAGTAGTAAGATGGGAGGGATTTTCATGAACACTGAAGCTTTCTTT. Its translation: CASSKMGGIFMNTEAFF.

As concerns this clonotype: One end of the junction does not line up with germline, which may come from a read error. The gene calls are TRBV11-2 and TRBJ2-3; D possibly corresponds to TRBD1 (5 bases). Looked up from germline, CDR1 is SGHAT and CDR2 is FQNNGV. The CDR3 contains 13 residues. As DNA, the CDR3 is TGTGCCAGCAGCTTGGCTGGGGCAGATACGCAGTGTTTT. Residues: CASSLAGADTQCF.

This clonotype appeared a few times. V and J are TRBV19 and TRBJ2-7, with D possibly matching TRBD2 (5 bases). This CDR3 contains 14 residues. Deletions cut 4 bases from V and 5 bases from J, with 15 bases between. Germline assignment: CDR1 LNHDA and CDR2 SQIVND (reference sequence). CDR3 DNA: TGTGCCAGTAGTACGCGGGCATTTAACCACGAGCAGTACTTC. Protein product: CASSTRAFNHEQYF.

The table lists this clonotype with many counts. V usage is TRBV12-3 or TRBV12-4 and J usage is TRBJ2-7; D may be TRBD1 (6 bases). The CDR3 spans 11 residues. V gave up 8 bases and J gave up 5 bases, with 10 bases separating them. DNA of the CDR3: TGTGCCAGCGGGGGCCTCCACGAGCAGTACTTC. Its translation: CASGGLHEQYF.

This rearrangement joins TRBV4-2 to TRBJ2-7; D remains ambiguous. The CDR3 spans 14 residues. Trimming cost V 2 bases and J 3 bases, with 11 bases left between them. Looked up from germline, CDR1 is LGHNA and CDR2 is YNFKEQ. The chain's CDR3 is CASSQSSPDYEQYF. DNA of the CDR3: TGTGCCAGCAGCCAATCGTCCCCGGACTACGAGCAGTACTTC.

This clonotype was observed many times. The chain is built from TRBV5-1 and TRBJ2-3; TRBD2 agrees at 8 bases. Germline trimming cut 4 bases from V and 4 bases from J; bases unmatched to any gene: 11. The CDR3 is 16 residues long. Germline V gene lookup returns CDR1 SGHRS and CDR2 YFSETQ. CDR3 sequence: CASSDISGLAPDTQYF. CDR3 DNA: TGCGCCAGCAGCGATATCTCCGGACTAGCCCCAGATACGCAGTATTTT.

In the case of this clonotype: The germline gene is not matched at one end of the junction; a read error may be the cause. The chain carries TRBV4-3 and TRBJ2-7; the match to TRBD1 covers 9 bases. The CDR3 runs 15 residues. Germline CDR1 is LGHNA and CDR2 is YSLEER. CDR3 DNA sequence: TGCGCCAGCAGCCCAAGGACAGGGGAATTGTCCGAGCAGAACTTC. Residues: CASSPRTGELSEQNF.

This clonotype was picked up many times. V is TRBV14 and J is TRBJ1-3; D remains unclear. V lost 6 bases, J lost 0 bases, and 15 bases lay in between. The CDR3 sequence is 16 residues long. Germline V gives CDR1 SGHDN, CDR2 FVKESK. This CDR3 reads CASSVDWGRSGNTIYF. The CDR3 DNA is TGTGCCAGCAGTGTCGATTGGGGTCGCTCTGGAAACACCATATATTTT. Filled out from reference TRBV14 and TRBJ1-3, the complete variable domain reads EAGVTQFPSHSVIEKGQTVTLRCDPISGHDNLYWYRRVMGKEIKFLLHFVKESKQDESGMPNNRFLAERTGGTYSTLKVQPAELEDSGVYFCASSVDWGRSGNTIYFGEGSWLTVV.

The chain is built from TRBV9 and TRBJ1-4; no clear D. This CDR3 spans 13 amino acids. The V end was cut by 0 bases, the J end by 10 bases, with 10 bases between. Looked up from germline, CDR1 is SGDLS and CDR2 is YYNGEE. The CDR3 DNA reads TGTGCCAGCAGCGTAGAGGCAGAGGGAAAACTGTTTTTT. Encoded protein: CASSVEAEGKLFF.

This clonotype was observed at least ten times. The chain is built from TRBV12-3 or TRBV12-4 and TRBJ1-1; D may be TRBD1 (6 bases). V lost 3 bases to trimming and J lost 8 bases, with 13 bases between them. This CDR3 comprises 13 residues. Written as DNA, the CDR3 is TGTGCCAGCAGTTTTGGGGGCCCTAGGGAAGCTTTCTTT. This translates into CASSFGGPREAFF.

A note on this clonotype: A much larger clone lies a single base off, so this may be a read error. The CDR3 region has the DNA TGTGCCTATTTAGTCGGGACCCCGGGCGGTGAAAAACTGATTTTT. Translated: CAYLVGTPGGEKLIF. V gene TRBV30 combines with J gene TRBJ1-4; possible D gene TRBD1, 5 bases. Per germline, CDR1 GTSNPN and CDR2 SVGIG (reference sequence). The CDR3 covers 15 residues.

This clonotype was found a few times. The rearrangement uses TRBV12-5 and TRBJ2-7; D remains unclear. The CDR3 is 12 residues long. Germline V CDR1 and CDR2: LGHNT, FRNRAP. The V gene lost 5 bases and the J gene lost 3 bases, with 8 bases spanning the gap. CDR3 in amino acids: CASGVTVYEQYF. CDR3 DNA sequence: TGTGCTAGTGGTGTGACGGTCTACGAGCAGTACTTC.

This clonotype was counted at least ten times. The rearrangement uses TRBV29-1 and TRBJ2-5; possibly TRBD1 for D (7 bases). Trimming shortened V by 3 bases and J by 4 bases, and 12 bases separated the two germline ends. The CDR3 is 13 amino acids. Germline CDR1 reads SQVTM; CDR2 reads ANQGSEA. CDR3 loop: CSVDEQGGETQYF. DNA for the CDR3: TGCAGCGTTGACGAGCAGGGGGGAGAGACCCAGTACTTC.

This clonotype was seen more than once but under ten times. The chain employs TRBV30 and TRBJ1-1, with D possibly being TRBD1 (6 bases). Germline CDR1 is GTSNPN and CDR2 is SVGIG (reference sequence). V lost 4 bases to trimming and J lost 5 bases, with 17 bases between them. The CDR3 totals 14 residues. CDR3 residues: CAWILGRGFTEAFF. In DNA form, the CDR3 reads TGTGCCTGGATTCTCGGCAGGGGTTTTACTGAAGCTTTCTTT. The full variable domain, rest sourced from reference TRBV30 and TRBJ1-1, is SQTIHQWPATLVQPVGSPLSLECTVEGTSNPNLYWYRQAAGRGLQLLFYSVGIGQISSEVPQNLSASRPQDRQFILSSKKLLLSDSGFYLCAWILGRGFTEAFFGQGTRLTVV.